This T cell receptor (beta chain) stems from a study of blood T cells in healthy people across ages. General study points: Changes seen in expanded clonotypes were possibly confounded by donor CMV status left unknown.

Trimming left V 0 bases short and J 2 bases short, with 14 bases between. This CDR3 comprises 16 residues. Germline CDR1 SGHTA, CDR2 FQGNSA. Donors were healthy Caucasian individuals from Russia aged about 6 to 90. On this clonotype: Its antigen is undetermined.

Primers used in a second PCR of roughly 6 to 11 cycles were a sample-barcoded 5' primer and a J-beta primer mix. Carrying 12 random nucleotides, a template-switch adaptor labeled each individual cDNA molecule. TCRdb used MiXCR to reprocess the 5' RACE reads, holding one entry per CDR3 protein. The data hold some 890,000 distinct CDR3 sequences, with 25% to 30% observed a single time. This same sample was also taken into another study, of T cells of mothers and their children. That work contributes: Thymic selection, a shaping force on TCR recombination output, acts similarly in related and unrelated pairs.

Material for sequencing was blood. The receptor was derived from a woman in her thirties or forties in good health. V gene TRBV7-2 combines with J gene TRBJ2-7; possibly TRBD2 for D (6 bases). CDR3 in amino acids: CASSLAGSGQTYEQYF. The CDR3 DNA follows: TGTGCCAGCAGCTTAGCGGGAAGCGGGCAAACCTACGAGCAGTACTTC.